The present TCR beta chain was sequenced within a study of blood T cell repertoires in COVID-19. Some clones are missing from TCRdb's copy, which holds only in-frame ones; the method was immunoSEQ multiplex PCR. The top ten clones hold less than 4% of a sample with around 53,000 clones, about 86% of them seen once. This CDR3 is built from 17 residues. Germline lookup yields CDR1 LNHDA and CDR2 SQIVND (reference sequence). V shed 3 bases and J 6 bases; nucleotides not matched to a gene: 10. Sequencing used peripheral blood. The V gene is TRBV19, the J gene TRBJ1-4; the match to TRBD1 covers 10 bases. The TCR was taken from a man in his forties or fifties with acute or convalescent COVID-19. DNA of the CDR3: TGTGCCAGTAGTATTATGGGACAGGGGAAGGTGGATGAAAAACTGTTTTTT. Its protein is CASSIMGQGKVDEKLFF.